Following are 31 T cell receptor beta chains from one sample sequenced in a study of blood T cell repertoires in COVID-19. The data were produced by immunoSEQ multiplex PCR, yet TCRdb's version contains in-frame clones alone and is incomplete. This table has under 300,000 clones, roughly 85% appearing once. The source material was peripheral blood. These receptors originate from a human donor in a cohort sampled during active COVID-19.

The genes are TRBV11-2 and TRBJ2-5, with D maybe TRBD2 (5 bases). Looked up from germline, CDR1 is SGHAT and CDR2 is FQNNGV. Between the trimmed V and J ends, which lost 0 bases and 13 bases, there was a span of 12 bases. The CDR3 extends over 12 amino acids. CDR3 coding DNA: TGTGCCAGCAGCTTAGATCGAGAGGGCAGGTACTTC. The encoded protein is CASSLDREGRYF. Looking up the rest from reference TRBV11-2 and TRBJ2-5 gives the full variable domain: EAGVAQSPRYKIIEKRQSVAFWCNPISGHATLYWYQQILGQGPKLLIQFQNNGVVDDSQLPKDRFSAERLKGVDSTLKIQPAKLEDSAVYLCASSLDREGRYFGPGTRLLVL.

The V and J genes are TRBV3-1 (or the pseudogene TRBV3-2) and TRBJ2-3, with D possibly matching TRBD2 (5 bases). Trimming left V 6 bases short and J 2 bases short, with 12 bases between. The CDR3 is made up of 14 amino acids. Germline-derived CDR1 and CDR2 are LGHDT and YNNKEL (reference sequence). The CDR3 nucleotides are TGTGCCAGCAGTCCTAGCAGATACACAGATACGCAGTATTTT. Its translation: CASSPSRYTDTQYF.

The V call is TRBV3-1 (or the pseudogene TRBV3-2), the J call TRBJ2-2; the D gene is possibly TRBD2 (5 bases). Germline CDR1 and CDR2: LGHDT and YNNKEL (reference sequence). V lost 1 base, J lost 4 bases, and 7 bases lay in between. The CDR3 runs 14 residues. The DNA for the CDR3 is TGTGCCAGCAGCCAAGGGGGAGTCACCGGGGAGCTGTTTTTT. Encoded protein: CASSQGGVTGELFF.

This chain links TRBV6-2 or TRBV6-3 with TRBJ1-1; maybe TRBD1 (5 bases). The germline V gene encodes CDR1 MNHEY and CDR2 SVGEGT. This CDR3 region has 15 residues. Trimming cost V 5 bases and J 0 bases, with 13 bases left between them. This CDR3 is CASSTPRVLNTEAFF. CDR3 sequence (DNA): TGTGCCAGCAGTACGCCCAGGGTTTTGAACACTGAAGCTTTCTTT.

The chain carries TRBV7-2 and TRBJ2-7, with 8 bases matching TRBD1. The CDR3 is 13 amino acids. V lost 1 base, J lost 7 bases, and 3 bases stayed unmatched. In germline, CDR1 is SGHTA, CDR2 FQGNSA. CDR3 amino acids: CASSLDNRGEQYF. CDR3 nucleotides: TGTGCCAGCAGCTTAGATAACAGGGGGGAGCAGTACTTC.

This clone was seen a few times. The chain is built from TRBV5-6 and TRBJ1-1; no reliable D call. Germline-derived CDR1 and CDR2 are SGHDT and YYEEEE. V lost 2 bases, J lost 2 bases, and 10 bases lay in between. The CDR3 totals 14 residues. The CDR3 region has the DNA TGTGCCAGCAGCTTCGTAGAGGGAAACACTGAAGCTTTCTTT. This codes for CASSFVEGNTEAFF.

The rearrangement joins TRBV7-6 to TRBJ2-2; weak D call: TRBD2 (5 bases). The CDR3 contains 16 residues. With 2 bases removed from V and 5 bases from J, the gap between germline ends came to 15 bases. The germline gives CDR1 SGHVS, CDR2 FNYEAQ. CDR3: CASSLLSGSTTGELFF. The CDR3 coding sequence is TGTGCCAGCAGCTTATTGTCGGGGAGTACGACCGGGGAGCTGTTTTTT.

This rearrangement joins TRBV11-2 to TRBJ2-1, with D possibly TRBD2 on 6 matching bases. The CDR3 sequence is 13 residues long. V was clipped by 4 bases and J by 3 bases, with 7 bases between them. Per the germline V gene, CDR1 is SGHAT and CDR2 is FQNNGV. As DNA, the CDR3 is TGTGCCAGCAGCTCGGGAGACTACAATGAGCAGTTCTTC. Its translation is CASSSGDYNEQFF.

The chain has TRBV6-2 or TRBV6-3 and TRBJ1-2; possible D gene TRBD1, 5 bases. The CDR3 is 14 residues long. Trimming shortened V by 0 bases and J by 8 bases, and 13 bases separated the two germline ends. Germline V CDR1 and CDR2: MNHEY, SVGEGT. CDR3 amino acids: CASSYSLRTTGYTF. The CDR3 DNA sequence: TGTGCCAGCAGTTACTCTTTGCGGACAACAGGCTACACCTTC.

CDR3 sequence (DNA): TGCGCCAGCAGCCAAATTACTAGCGGGAGAAGAGGTGAGCAGTTCTTC. As protein: CASSQITSGRRGEQFF. V is TRBV5-1 and J is TRBJ2-1; 11 bases line up with TRBD2. There are 16 residues in the CDR3. Per germline, CDR1 SGHRS and CDR2 YFSETQ. V trimming: 4 bases; J trimming: 9 bases; junction bases outside the gene matches: 12.

The chain couples TRBV30 to TRBJ2-3; the match to TRBD2 covers 8 bases. The CDR3 has 13 residues. Germline V CDR1 and CDR2: GTSNPN, SVGIG (reference sequence). Trimming took 1 base from V and 5 from J; bases not matched to a gene: 2. This CDR3 reads CAWSAGGGDTQYF. The CDR3 coding sequence is TGTGCCTGGAGTGCCGGGGGGGGAGATACGCAGTATTTT.

This chain connects TRBV20-1 to TRBJ2-4; D unclear. V gave up 7 bases and J gave up 2 bases, with 15 bases separating them. CDR3 length: 14 amino acids. In germline, CDR1 is DFQATT, CDR2 SNEGSKA (reference sequence). The CDR3 DNA is TGCAGTGTTAGTCCGAGGCAGACCAAAAACATTCAGTACTTC. It translates to CSVSPRQTKNIQYF.

The V and J genes are TRBV28 and TRBJ1-4; perhaps TRBD1 as D (6 bases). Trimming left V 9 bases short and J 8 bases short, with 13 bases between. The CDR3 runs to 12 residues. In germline, CDR1 is MDHEN, CDR2 SYDVKM. Here the CDR3 reads CASNTGNEKLFF. CDR3 DNA: TGTGCCAGTAACACAGGGAACGAAAAACTGTTTTTT.

The chain joins TRBV5-1 to TRBJ1-1; tentatively, D is TRBD1 (5 bases). The V end was cut by 1 base, the J end by 1 base, with 11 bases between. CDR3 length equals 15 residues. CDR1 is SGHRS and CDR2 is YFSETQ in the germline V gene. CDR3 region: CASSLQGGSNTEAFF. The CDR3 DNA reads as TGCGCCAGCAGCTTGCAGGGAGGCTCGAACACTGAAGCTTTCTTT.

The chain couples TRBV5-1 to TRBJ2-1; 7 positions agree with TRBD2. The CDR3 has 15 residues. The V and J ends lost 4 bases and 0 bases, in that order; junction bases with no gene match: 4. Germline V gene sequence: CDR1 SGHRS, CDR2 YFSETQ. This chain's CDR3 is CASSLSGTSYNEQFF. In DNA form, the CDR3 reads TGCGCCAGCAGCCTCAGCGGGACCTCCTACAATGAGCAGTTCTTC.

The V gene is TRBV7-2, the J gene TRBJ2-3, with unresolved D. V was cut by 5 bases and J by 2 bases, with 11 bases left in between. Germline V lookup: CDR1 SGHTA, CDR2 FQGNSA. The CDR3 is 14 residues long. The CDR3 DNA is TGTGCCAGCAGCCCCGATACAGTCACAGATACGCAGTATTTT. Translating gives CASSPDTVTDTQYF.

This clone has just one count. The chain is built from TRBV5-6 and TRBJ2-1; TRBD2 matches at 7 bases. The V gene end was trimmed by 4 bases and the J gene end by 0 bases; junction bases not matched to a gene: 16. The CDR3 runs 19 residues. Per germline, CDR1 SGHDT and CDR2 YYEEEE. CDR3 residues: CASSPWTSRFESSYNEQFF. The CDR3 nucleotides are TGTGCCAGCAGCCCATGGACTAGTAGGTTCGAAAGCTCCTACAATGAGCAGTTCTTC.

The rearrangement links TRBV2 to TRBJ2-1; 9 nucleotides line up with TRBD1. CDR1 and CDR2 (germline): SNHLY, FYNNEI. The length of the CDR3 is 13 residues. The junction had 3 bases not matched to a gene; V was cut back by 6 bases and J by 6 bases. The CDR3 region has the DNA TGTGCCAGCAGACGGGACAGGGCCAATGAGCAGTTCTTC. It translates to CASRRDRANEQFF.

J is TRBJ2-5 and V is TRBV19; 10 positions agree with TRBD1. Germline CDR1 is LNHDA and CDR2 is SQIVND (reference sequence). J was trimmed by 4 bases and V by 5 bases; bases with no gene match: 4. This CDR3 comprises 14 residues. The CDR3 region is CASSSRTGGETQYF. Here the CDR3 DNA reads TGTGCCAGTAGTTCCAGGACAGGGGGAGAGACCCAGTACTTC.

The J gene is TRBJ2-1, the V gene TRBV6-4; 9 nucleotides agree with TRBD2. J lost 13 bases, V lost 0 bases, and 19 bases had no gene match. The CDR3 runs 18 residues. The germline V gene encodes CDR1 MRHNA and CDR2 SNTAGT. The CDR3 sequence is CASSDSRLYTTLAGQQFF. The CDR3 nucleotides read TGTGCCAGCAGTGACTCGAGGTTGTACACAACACTAGCGGGCCAACAGTTCTTC.

In DNA, the CDR3 is TGTGCCACCAGTGTGCAGGGGGGAGATACGCAGTATTTT. Translated: CATSVQGGDTQYF. This chain links TRBV24-1 with TRBJ2-3; TRBD1 is a possible D gene (7 bases). The CDR3 loop spans 13 amino acids. V was shortened by 5 bases and J by 5 bases, with 10 bases between the two germline ends. Germline loops: CDR1 KGHDR, CDR2 SFDVKD.

The chain combines TRBV3-1 (or the pseudogene TRBV3-2) with TRBJ1-1; D is undetermined. V shed 3 bases and J shed 0 bases, with 8 bases lying between them. The CDR3 has 14 amino acids. Per the germline V gene, CDR1 is LGHDT and CDR2 is YNNKEL (reference sequence). The CDR3 spells CASSQVQMNTEAFF. The CDR3 DNA sequence: TGTGCCAGCAGCCAGGTACAGATGAACACTGAAGCTTTCTTT.

The V call is TRBV3-1 (or the pseudogene TRBV3-2), the J call TRBJ1-2, with D maybe TRBD1 (5 bases). V dropped 4 bases and J dropped 2 bases, with 8 bases sitting between them. The V gene's germline CDR1 is LGHDT and CDR2 YNNKEL (reference sequence). The CDR3 has 13 amino acids. CDR3 sequence reads: CASSLWTNYGYTF. DNA for the CDR3: TGTGCCAGCAGCCTTTGGACAAACTATGGCTACACCTTC.

The V gene is TRBV28, the J gene TRBJ2-1, with D unclear. CDR3 size: 19 residues. V lost 7 bases and J lost 7, with 32 bases in between. Per germline, CDR1 MDHEN and CDR2 SYDVKM. The CDR3 reads CASIPNSYPTQPSGNEQFF. CDR3 in DNA: TGTGCCAGCATCCCAAACTCCTACCCAACTCAACCCTCTGGTAATGAGCAGTTCTTC.

This chain links TRBV6-5 with TRBJ1-2; D is unclear. Germline-derived CDR1 and CDR2 are MNHEY and SVGAGI. Trimming stripped 4 bases from V and 2 bases from J, with 8 bases between. This CDR3 is built from 13 residues. The CDR3 is CASSWAGNYGYTF. In DNA form, the CDR3 reads TGTGCCAGCAGTTGGGCAGGAAACTATGGCTACACCTTC.

The gene calls are TRBV27 and TRBJ2-3, with D unresolved. The CDR3 is made up of 11 amino acids. Germline assignment: CDR1 MNHEY and CDR2 SMNVEV (reference sequence). Trimming took off 3 bases at V and 4 bases at J, with 2 bases between the two ends. The DNA for the CDR3 is TGTGCCAGCAGTTTCGCAGATACGCAGTATTTT. Protein sequence: CASSFADTQYF.

The gene calls are TRBV27 and TRBJ1-6; 7 nucleotides agree with TRBD1. This CDR3 region has 14 residues. Germline CDR1 reads MNHEY; CDR2 reads SMNVEV (reference sequence). The V segment lost 5 bases and the J segment 7 bases; nucleotides outside the gene matches: 5. DNA for the CDR3: TGTGCCAGCAGTCCCGGGACAGAAAATTCACCCCTCCACTTT. It encodes CASSPGTENSPLHF.

This chain connects TRBV7-9 to TRBJ1-1; no clear D gene. The germline V and J ends were trimmed by 7 bases and 1 base, with 13 bases remaining between them. This CDR3 has 14 residues. From germline, CDR1 is SEHNR and CDR2 FQNEAQ (reference sequence). For the CDR3, the DNA is TGTGCCAGCATTCCGCAGTCGGGGAACACTGAAGCTTTCTTT. Translating gives CASIPQSGNTEAFF.

The chain uses TRBV27 and TRBJ2-7, with 10 bases fitting TRBD2. The junction had 11 bases not matched to a gene; V was cut back by 2 bases and J by 7 bases. CDR1 and CDR2 (germline): MNHEY, SMNVEV (reference sequence). The CDR3 runs to 16 residues. The CDR3, as DNA: TGTGCCAGCAGTTTAGGAACCGCTAGCGGGAGAGGTGAGCAGTACTTC. Translation gives CASSLGTASGRGEQYF.

This clone was observed once. With a much larger clone just one base away, this may be a read error. The chain recombines TRBV7-6 with TRBJ2-1; D unresolved. Trimming removed 3 bases from V and 5 bases from J, with 2 bases in between. The CDR3 spans 11 residues. CDR1 SGHVS and CDR2 FNYEAQ come from the germline V gene. Here the CDR3 reads CASSFNNEQFF. The CDR3 DNA sequence: TGTGCCAGCAGCTTCAACAATGAGCAGTTCTTC.

V and J are TRBV11-2 and TRBJ2-5; 8 bases agree with TRBD2. CDR3 length: 17 amino acids. V gave up 5 bases and J gave up 7 bases; unmatched junction bases: 18. CDR1 is SGHAT and CDR2 is FQNNGV in the germline V gene. In DNA form, the CDR3 reads TGTGCCAGCAGCGGTGGGGTAGCGGGACCCCCCTCGGGGACCCAGTACTTC. Protein product: CASSGGVAGPPSGTQYF.